The T cell receptor (beta chain) described here comes from a study of blood T cell repertoires in COVID-19. The assay was immunoSEQ multiplex PCR, and TCRdb's table has in-frame clones only and misses some. The table includes more than 200,000 clones, around 83% detected once. The CDR3 extends over 14 amino acids. The V and J ends lost 2 bases and 4 bases respectively, with 12 bases between them. The germline V gene encodes CDR1 SGHVS and CDR2 FNYEAQ. The chain is built from TRBV7-6 and TRBJ2-7, with D uncertain. What was sequenced was peripheral blood. This receptor was obtained from a man in his forties with active or convalescent COVID-19. DNA of the CDR3: TGTGCCAGCAGCTTAAGCCGCTCTGCGTACGAGCAGTACTTC. It translates to CASSLSRSAYEQYF.